The 28 T cell receptor beta chains given below trace back to one sample, sequenced in a study of blood T cell repertoires in COVID-19. Here immunoSEQ multiplex PCR was the method, and the copy in TCRdb shows in-frame clones only, minus some. The table has some 300,000 clones, over 85% seen once; the top ten hold just under 9.5%. Material: PBMCs or T cells enriched from blood (not recorded which). These receptor sequences come from a woman aged 25-40 years who had recovered from COVID-19.

The chain recombines TRBV4-1 with TRBJ2-7, with 8 bases fitting TRBD1. The V gene end was trimmed by 5 bases and the J gene end by 1 base; junction bases not matched to a gene: 7. This CDR3 is 15 amino acids long. CDR1 is MGHRA, CDR2 YSYEKL, per germline. The CDR3 nucleotides are TGCGCCAGCAGCGCTACCGGGACAGGATCCTACGAGCAGTACTTC. Amino acids: CASSATGTGSYEQYF.

The V and J genes are TRBV10-3 and TRBJ1-2; 7 bases align to TRBD1. The CDR3 spans 14 residues. Germline V gene sequence: CDR1 ENHRY, CDR2 SYGVKD. J lost 5 bases, V lost 3 bases, and 6 bases had no gene match. The CDR3 DNA reads TGTGCCATCAGTGATTCTCAGGGGGGTTATGGCTACACCTTC. It translates to CAISDSQGGYGYTF.

J is TRBJ1-1 and V is TRBV7-2, with 8 nucleotides matching TRBD1. The V gene's germline CDR1 is SGHTA and CDR2 FQGNSA. Losses at the gene ends were 5 bases for V and 1 base for J; bases not matched to a gene: 6. CDR3 length equals 15 residues. The CDR3 sequence: CASSPWTGRNTEAFF. The DNA for the CDR3 is TGTGCCAGCAGCCCATGGACAGGGAGGAACACTGAAGCTTTCTTT.

The rearrangement joins TRBV4-1 to TRBJ1-2; TRBD1 matches at 10 bases. This CDR3 spans 15 amino acids. V was pared by 0 bases and J by 8 bases, with 6 bases of the junction left unmatched. Per germline, CDR1 MGHRA and CDR2 YSYEKL. The CDR3 here is CASSQDGTGAWGYTF. CDR3 DNA sequence: TGCGCCAGCAGCCAAGATGGGACAGGGGCATGGGGCTACACCTTC.

In its sample, this clone was seen a few times. The chain uses TRBV19 and TRBJ1-1, with 8 positions matching TRBD1. Germline CDR1 LNHDA, CDR2 SQIVND (reference sequence). This CDR3 region has 18 residues. J lost 6 bases, V lost 4 bases, and 19 bases had no gene match. The CDR3 DNA sequence: TGTGCCAGTAGTACAGCCGACAGGGGTATCCCCGGCTATGCTGAAGCTTTCTTT. Its protein product is CASSTADRGIPGYAEAFF.

CDR3 nucleotide sequence: TGTGCCAGCAGTACAGGACAGGGGGCGCAGCAGCCCCAGCATTTT. Encoded protein: CASSTGQGAQQPQHF. The chain is built from TRBV27 and TRBJ1-5; 11 nucleotides align to TRBD1. Germline CDR1 and CDR2: MNHEY and SMNVEV (reference sequence). After removal of 5 bases from V and 7 bases from J, the junction contained 7 bases not matched to a gene. This CDR3 has 15 residues.

J is TRBJ2-3 and V is TRBV3-1 (or the pseudogene TRBV3-2); 9 positions match TRBD1. Trimming cost V 8 bases and J 2 bases; bases outside gene matches: 2. The CDR3 has 13 residues. Germline loops: CDR1 LGHDT, CDR2 YNNKEL (reference sequence). As DNA, the CDR3 is TGTGCCAGCGGGACAGGGCCCACAGATACGCAGTATTTT. The encoded protein is CASGTGPTDTQYF.

This clone showed up just once. The chain links TRBV19 to TRBJ1-1; TRBD1 aligns across 9 bases. The CDR3 totals 14 residues. Germline V gene lookup returns CDR1 LNHDA and CDR2 SQIVND (reference sequence). Unmatched junction bases numbered 6, after V lost 6 bases and J lost 4 bases. The CDR3 loop reads CASRPQGASTEAFF. The CDR3 DNA is TGTGCCAGTAGGCCACAGGGGGCGAGCACTGAAGCTTTCTTT.

V usage is TRBV10-2 and J usage is TRBJ1-1; D is possibly TRBD1 (5 bases). The CDR3 contains 14 residues. V was clipped by 8 bases and J by 7 bases, with 20 bases between them. Per germline, CDR1 WSHSY and CDR2 SAAADI. The CDR3 sequence is CASSFPGELVEAFF. CDR3 nucleotides: TGCGCCAGCTCCTTCCCGGGGGAGTTGGTTGAAGCTTTCTTT.

J is TRBJ2-4 and V is TRBV3-1 (or the pseudogene TRBV3-2); 8 bases agree with TRBD1. This CDR3 spans 17 amino acids. Germline trimming cut 0 bases from V and 4 bases from J; bases unmatched to any gene: 8. Germline V lookup: CDR1 LGHDT, CDR2 YNNKEL (reference sequence). The CDR3 is CASSQESARQGKNIQYF. The CDR3 nucleotides read TGTGCCAGCAGCCAAGAAAGCGCGAGACAGGGGAAAAACATTCAGTACTTC.

This chain links TRBV7-6 with TRBJ1-5; weak D call: TRBD1 (5 bases). Trimming stripped 0 bases from V and 0 bases from J, with 12 bases between. The CDR3 spans 17 residues. Germline lookup yields CDR1 SGHVS and CDR2 FNYEAQ. The DNA for the CDR3 is TGTGCCAGCAGCTTAGCGGGAGGGGCCTATAGCAATCAGCCCCAGCATTTT. It encodes CASSLAGGAYSNQPQHF.

The chain joins TRBV19 to TRBJ1-1; 7 bases align to TRBD1. This CDR3 has 14 residues. Germline V lookup: CDR1 LNHDA, CDR2 SQIVND (reference sequence). V was clipped by 7 bases and J by 10 bases; unmatched bases: 15. For the CDR3, the DNA is TGTGCCAGTAACCCTCAAGGGGGCTCAGGCGGAGCTTTCTTT. Protein product: CASNPQGGSGGAFF.

The chain uses TRBV10-3 and TRBJ1-5, with 9 bases lining up with TRBD1. The V gene's germline CDR1 is ENHRY and CDR2 SYGVKD. The CDR3 spans 15 residues. V dropped 4 bases and J dropped 6; count of bases not matched to a gene: 7. CDR3 protein: CAISGWTGDSQPQHF. Here the CDR3 DNA reads TGTGCCATCAGTGGGTGGACAGGGGACAGTCAGCCCCAGCATTTT.

The J gene is TRBJ2-1, the V gene TRBV7-2, with D unclear. From germline, CDR1 is SGHTA and CDR2 FQGNSA. This CDR3 region has 12 residues. Between the trimmed V and J ends, which lost 5 bases and 7 bases, there was a span of 9 bases. The CDR3 sequence: CASSMSRNEQFF. The CDR3 nucleotides read TGTGCCAGCAGCATGAGCAGGAATGAGCAGTTCTTC.

The rearrangement links TRBV7-2 to TRBJ1-5; D may be TRBD1 (6 bases). Trimming took off 4 bases at V and 9 bases at J, with 13 bases between the two ends. There are 13 residues in the CDR3. Germline V lookup: CDR1 SGHTA, CDR2 FQGNSA. The CDR3 is CASSSGQGRPQHF. CDR3 in DNA: TGTGCCAGCAGCTCGGGGCAGGGGAGGCCCCAGCATTTT.

The chain has TRBV6-1 and TRBJ1-5; D gene ambiguous. Germline CDR1 MNHNS, CDR2 SASEGT. Trimming left V 0 bases short and J 4 bases short, with 13 bases between. This CDR3 has 16 residues. The CDR3 DNA reads TGTGCCAGCAGTGAAGCTCTGGGGAGACCTAATCAGCCCCAGCATTTT. This codes for CASSEALGRPNQPQHF.

This clone came up a few times. This rearrangement joins TRBV28 to TRBJ1-2; 8 nucleotides align to TRBD1. Trimming took 5 bases from V and 8 from J; bases not matched to a gene: 10. The CDR3 consists of 14 residues. Looked up from germline, CDR1 is MDHEN and CDR2 is SYDVKM. The CDR3: CASSRGQGLRGYTF. The CDR3 DNA reads as TGTGCCAGCAGTCGAGGACAGGGCCTTCGAGGCTACACCTTC.

The chain couples TRBV6-5 to TRBJ1-3; tentative D call: TRBD1 (5 bases). This CDR3 is 16 amino acids long. The germline V gene has CDR1 MNHEY and CDR2 SVGAGI. V shed 2 bases and J shed 2 bases, with 13 bases lying between them. The DNA of the CDR3 is TGTGCCAGCAGTTACGTGCAGGGCGAAGCTGGAAACACCATATATTTT. Translation: CASSYVQGEAGNTIYF.

This rearrangement joins TRBV9 to TRBJ1-2; TRBD1 is a possible D gene (5 bases). Germline V CDR1 and CDR2: SGDLS, YYNGEE. V lost 3 bases, J lost 0 bases, and 9 bases lay in between. The CDR3 is 14 amino acids. This chain's CDR3 is CASSAGPTNYGYTF. The CDR3 region has the DNA TGTGCCAGCAGCGCAGGGCCCACTAACTATGGCTACACCTTC. The full variable domain, completed using reference TRBV9 and TRBJ1-2, is DSGVTQTPKHLITATGQRVTLRCSPRSGDLSVYWYQQSLDQGLQFLIQYYNGEERAKGNILERFSAQQFPDLHSELNLSSLELGDSALYFCASSAGPTNYGYTFGSGTRLTVV.

V gene TRBV4-2 combines with J gene TRBJ2-2; TRBD2 is a possible D gene (5 bases). Germline CDR1 reads LGHNA; CDR2 reads YNFKEQ. Trimming stripped 0 bases from V and 4 bases from J, with 12 bases between. The CDR3 has 16 amino acids. CDR3 region: CASSQDTTGITGELFF. The CDR3 DNA reads as TGTGCCAGCAGCCAAGATACCACGGGAATCACCGGGGAGCTGTTTTTT.

The V and J genes are TRBV2 and TRBJ2-4; D is unresolved. The CDR3 is 17 amino acids. Per germline, CDR1 SNHLY and CDR2 FYNNEI. Trimming pared 5 bases from V and 0 bases from J, leaving 17 bases between. The CDR3 is CASSNRGILLAKNIQYF. The CDR3 DNA is TGTGCCAGCAGTAATCGCGGCATTTTGCTAGCCAAAAACATTCAGTACTTC.

The chain carries TRBV29-1 and TRBJ2-5; 8 bases agree with TRBD2. The CDR3 spans 18 residues. Per germline, CDR1 SQVTM and CDR2 ANQGSEA. V dropped 3 bases and J dropped 4; count of bases not matched to a gene: 19. CDR3 coding DNA: TGCAGCGTTGACCCAGAGGGTGCAGCGGGAGTTAGGCGAGAGACCCAGTACTTC. This gives the protein CSVDPEGAAGVRRETQYF.

The J gene is TRBJ1-1, the V gene TRBV7-9; TRBD1 matches 8 bases. J gave up 5 bases and V 5 bases, and 10 bases lay outside the gene matches. This CDR3 has 15 amino acids. Germline CDR1 is SEHNR and CDR2 is FQNEAQ (reference sequence). As DNA, the CDR3 is TGTGCCAGCAGCCCGCGAGGACAGGGTGGTACTGAAGCTTTCTTT. Protein product: CASSPRGQGGTEAFF.

CDR3 in DNA: TGTGCCAGCTCACCAGGAGCGAGCGCGTACTACGAGCAGTACTTC. This translates into CASSPGASAYYEQYF. The genes are TRBV18 and TRBJ2-7; D unclear. V dropped 2 bases and J dropped 3 bases, with 14 bases sitting between them. CDR1 is KGHSH and CDR2 is LQKENI in the germline V gene. This CDR3 comprises 15 residues.

This clone was counted a few times. The chain combines TRBV5-1 with TRBJ1-4, with 8 bases lining up with TRBD1. The V gene end was trimmed by 4 bases and the J gene end by 5 bases; junction bases not matched to a gene: 7. CDR3 length: 15 residues. From germline, CDR1 is SGHRS and CDR2 YFSETQ. CDR3 in amino acids: CASSANRGWNEKLFF. The CDR3 DNA follows: TGCGCCAGCAGCGCCAACAGGGGGTGGAATGAAAAACTGTTTTTT.

The chain combines TRBV29-1 with TRBJ2-3, with D possibly TRBD2 on 6 matching bases. The CDR3 is 14 residues long. Trimming removed 3 bases from V and 3 bases from J, with 13 bases in between. Germline V gene lookup returns CDR1 SQVTM and CDR2 ANQGSEA. DNA for the CDR3: TGCAGCGTTGACAACGGGAGAGGGACAGATACGCAGTATTTT. This codes for CSVDNGRGTDTQYF.

As to this clone: Other DNA sequences from this sample encode an identical CDR3 as well. The chain uses TRBV28 and TRBJ1-2; no clear D. This CDR3 comprises 13 residues. Germline loops: CDR1 MDHEN, CDR2 SYDVKM. V was shortened by 3 bases and J by 4 bases, with 9 bases between the two germline ends. CDR3 sequence reads: CASSLSGPYGYTF. As DNA, the CDR3 is TGTGCCAGCAGTTTGAGCGGGCCCTATGGCTACACCTTC.

The chain employs TRBV11-2 and TRBJ2-6; D is perhaps TRBD1 (7 bases). Germline V gene sequence: CDR1 SGHAT, CDR2 FQNNGV. V dropped 11 bases and J dropped 1 base, with 9 bases sitting between them. The CDR3 spans 13 residues. DNA of the CDR3: TGTGCCGCAGGGGGGTCTGGGGCCAACGTCCTGACTTTC. This codes for CAAGGSGANVLTF.